This paragraph reports one TCR beta chain. Original methodology: For nucleated cells, counts were estimated from reference gene primer amplification. This table comes from immunoSEQ multiplex PCR, and its TCRdb copy is limited to in-frame clones, with some not included. V and J calls and clone size are given by that table; D and trimming were obtained from the DNA. The sample lists approximately 98,000 clones; 82% were seen once. Trimming removed 3 bases from V and 3 bases from J; junction bases left unmatched: 3. Germline assignment: CDR1 SGHRS and CDR2 YFSETQ. The length of the CDR3 is 15 residues. The sample comes from a study of blood T cell repertoires in COVID-19. Study-level background: Sites in the United States, Italy and Spain provided acute and convalescent COVID-19 samples. PBMCs, B-cell-depleted T cells, or T cells provided the cDNA or gDNA that made up the material.

Sequenced: peripheral blood. The V call is TRBV5-1, the J call TRBJ1-6; 7 nucleotides agree with TRBD1. This receptor was obtained from an elderly man with acute or convalescent COVID-19. CDR3 in amino acids: CASSWGQYYNSPLHF. CDR3 in DNA: TGCGCCAGCAGCTGGGGACAGTACTATAATTCACCCCTCCACTTT.